This entry features one T cell receptor beta chain sequence. The data derive from a study of blood T cell repertoires in COVID-19. Across the whole study: PBMCs, B-cell-depleted T cells, or T cells provided the cDNA or gDNA that made up the material.

Germline CDR1 reads LGHDT; CDR2 reads YNNKEL (reference sequence). The V end lost 0 bases, the J end lost 4 bases, and 20 bases lay between the germline ends. This CDR3 has 18 amino acids. Those who participated ranged in age from about 18 to 89 years and resided in 20 to 25 US areas. Sequenced by immunoSEQ multiplex PCR; TCRdb stores in-frame clones only, minus some. The sample carries 200,000 to 250,000 clones, 84% recorded once. V is TRBV3-1 (or the pseudogene TRBV3-2) and J is TRBJ2-3; D is perhaps TRBD2 (7 bases). This receptor was obtained from a man in his 60s who had recovered from COVID-19. Source material: PBMCs or T cells enriched from blood (not recorded which). This chain's CDR3 is CASSQDIWGGAPPDTQYF. For the CDR3, the DNA is TGTGCCAGCAGCCAAGATATATGGGGGGGGGCCCCCCCAGATACGCAGTATTTT.